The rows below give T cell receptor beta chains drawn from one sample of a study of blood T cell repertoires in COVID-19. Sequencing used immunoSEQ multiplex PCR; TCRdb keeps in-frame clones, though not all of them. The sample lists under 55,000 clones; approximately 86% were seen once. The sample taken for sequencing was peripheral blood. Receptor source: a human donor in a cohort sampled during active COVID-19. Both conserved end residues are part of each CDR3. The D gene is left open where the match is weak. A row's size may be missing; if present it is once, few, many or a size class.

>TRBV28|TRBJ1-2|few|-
TGTGCCAGCAGTTTAGATGGGGCTGACTATGGCTACACCTTC
CASSLDGADYGYTF
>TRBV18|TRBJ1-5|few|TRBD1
TGTGCCAGCTCACTAGACAGGGATCAGCCCCAGCATTTT
CASSLDRDQPQHF
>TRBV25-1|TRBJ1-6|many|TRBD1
TGTGCCAGCGCGCCGGGACAGGCCTCGGCACCCCTCCACTTT
CASAPGQASAPLHF
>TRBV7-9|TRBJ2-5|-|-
TGTGCCAGCACCCGACAGCAAGAGACCCAGTACTTC
CASTRQQETQYF
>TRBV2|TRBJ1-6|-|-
TGTGCCAGCGGCTCACAGGGATATAATTCACCCCTCCACTTT
CASGSQGYNSPLHF
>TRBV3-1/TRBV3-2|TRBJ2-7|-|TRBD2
TGTGCCAGCAGCCCTAAAGGACTAGAGCTTAACGAGCAGTACTTC
CASSPKGLELNEQYF
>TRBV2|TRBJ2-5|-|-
TGTGCCAGCACTTTACAGGGCAGGGGGACCCAGTACTTC
CASTLQGRGTQYF
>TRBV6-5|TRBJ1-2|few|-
TGTGCCAGCAGTCCGGGATCCTACTATGGCTACACCTTC
CASSPGSYYGYTF
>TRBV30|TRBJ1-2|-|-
TGTGCCTGGCGGGGACTTAGGGACTATGGCTACACCTTC
CAWRGLRDYGYTF
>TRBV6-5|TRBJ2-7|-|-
TGTGCCAGCAAGGTAGGCATGTGGGGGGCCTACGAGCAGTACTTC
CASKVGMWGAYEQYF
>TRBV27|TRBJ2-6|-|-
TGTGCCAGCAGTTTATATTTGAGGTTCTCTGGGGCCAACGTCCTGACTTTC
CASSLYLRFSGANVLTF
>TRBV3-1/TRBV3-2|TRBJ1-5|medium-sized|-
TGTGCCAGCAGCCAAGATGGGGGGAGCCCCCAGCCCCAGCATTTT
CASSQDGGSPQPQHF
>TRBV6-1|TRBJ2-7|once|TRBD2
TGTGCCAGCAGTGAAGCTAGCGGGGGCTCCTACGAGCAGTACTTC
CASSEASGGSYEQYF
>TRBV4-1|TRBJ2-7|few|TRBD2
TGCGCCAGCAGCCAAGTAAGCCGCGGGGCTAGCGGGACCTACGAGCAGTACTTC
CASSQVSRGASGTYEQYF
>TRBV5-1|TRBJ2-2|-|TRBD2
TGCGCCAGCAGCTTGGCCTGGGCTAGCGGTAACACCGGGGAGCTGTTTTTT
CASSLAWASGNTGELFF
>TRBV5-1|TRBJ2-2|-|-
TGCGCCAGCAGCCCAGTACAGCTGAACACCGGGGAGCTGTTTTTT
CASSPVQLNTGELFF
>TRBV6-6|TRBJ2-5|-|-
TGTGCCAGCAGTCTACCGGGAGTTCAAGAGACCCAGTACTTC
CASSLPGVQETQYF
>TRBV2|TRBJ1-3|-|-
TGTGCCAGCAGTGAACAGGGCTCTGGAAACACCATATATTTT
CASSEQGSGNTIYF
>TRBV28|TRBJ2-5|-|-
TGTGCCAGCAGCACGAACCGGGACAACTACCAAGAGACCCAGTACTTC
CASSTNRDNYQETQYF
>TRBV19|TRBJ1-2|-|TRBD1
TGTGCCAGTAGTACTGGCCCGGGACAGGGGACCTATGGCTACACCTTC
CASSTGPGQGTYGYTF
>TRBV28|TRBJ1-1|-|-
TGTGCCAGCATTGGCGGAGCGGGGGGTGACACTGAAGCTTTCTTT
CASIGGAGGDTEAFF
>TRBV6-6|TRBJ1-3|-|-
TGTGCCAGCAGAGTACAGGGAGCTGGAAACACCATATATTTT
CASRVQGAGNTIYF
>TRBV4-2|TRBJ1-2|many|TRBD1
TGTGCCAGCAGACGGACAGGAAACTATGGCTACACCTTC
CASRRTGNYGYTF
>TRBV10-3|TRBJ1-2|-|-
TGTGCCACCCGGGCGGGGGCCGGCGACTATGGCTACACCTTC
CATRAGAGDYGYTF
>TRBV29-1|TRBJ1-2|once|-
TGCAGCGTTGAAGGGAGGAACTATGGCTACACCTTC
CSVEGRNYGYTF